The 24 T cell receptor beta chains below were found in one sample sequenced in a study of T cell responses to AZD1222 COVID-19 vaccine. Using immunoSEQ multiplex PCR, the repertoire was profiled, and TCRdb retains in-frame clones only, with some absent. Of some 80,000 clones in the sample, about 87% were seen once. Sequenced material: peripheral blood, taken 28 days after the second dose of the MenACWY control vaccine. Receptor source: an adult who received the MenACWY meningococcal vaccine as a control.

This chain links TRBV30 with TRBJ2-3; 8 nucleotides align to TRBD1. In germline, CDR1 is GTSNPN, CDR2 SVGIG (reference sequence). The V segment lost 1 base and the J segment 3 bases; nucleotides outside the gene matches: 3. The CDR3 totals 14 residues. In nucleotides, the CDR3 is TGTGCCTGGAGTGGACAGGGGCTAACAGATACGCAGTATTTT. It encodes CAWSGQGLTDTQYF.

This clone was seen only a few times. This same CDR3 is encoded by further DNA sequences in the sample. The chain uses TRBV2 and TRBJ1-1, with D perhaps TRBD1 (6 bases). The CDR3 is 14 residues long. The V end was cut by 2 bases, the J end by 1 base, with 8 bases between. CDR1 is SNHLY and CDR2 is FYNNEI in the germline V gene. The CDR3, as DNA: TGTGCCAGCAGTGAAAGGGGGGGGAACACTGAAGCTTTCTTT. Its protein product is CASSERGGNTEAFF. The full variable domain, its missing parts supplied by reference TRBV2 and TRBJ1-1, is EPEVTQTPSHQVTQMGQEVILRCVPISNHLYFYWYRQILGQKVEFLVSFYNNEISEKSEIFDDQFSVERPDGSNFTLKIRSTKLEDSAMYFCASSERGGNTEAFFGQGTRLTVV.

This clone was recorded a few times. The chain uses TRBV21-1 and TRBJ1-6. TRBV21-1 is labeled a pseudogene. CDR3 size: 13 residues. The CDR3 reads CASSKREPCTLHF. CDR3 DNA sequence: TGTGCCAGCAGCAAGAGGGAGCCTTGCACCCTCCACTTT.

V and J are TRBV14 and TRBJ1-2, with 10 bases that match TRBD1. Germline V gives CDR1 SGHDN, CDR2 FVKESK. With 3 bases clipped from V and 5 bases from J, the junction kept 6 bases outside the gene matches. The CDR3 runs 15 residues. The CDR3 coding sequence is TGTGCCAGCAGCCATCCGGGACAGGGGCTATATGGCTACACCTTC. It yields the protein CASSHPGQGLYGYTF.

Details on this clone: Additional DNA sequences in this sample encode the identical CDR3. V gene TRBV7-2 combines with J gene TRBJ1-2, with no clear D. The germline gives CDR1 SGHTA, CDR2 FQGNSA. This CDR3 spans 13 amino acids. The germline V and J ends were trimmed by 2 bases and 2 bases, with 6 bases remaining between them. The DNA of the CDR3 is TGTGCCAGCAGCTTAACAGCGAACTATGGCTACACCTTC. Its protein is CASSLTANYGYTF.

This clone has only a few counts. The rearrangement uses TRBV4-2 and TRBJ1-1; D not certain. This CDR3 contains 15 residues. Germline values: CDR1 LGHNA, CDR2 YNFKEQ. The V end lost 4 bases, the J end lost 1 base, and 13 bases lay between the germline ends. The CDR3 spells CASSPGKWENTEAFF. Here the CDR3 DNA reads TGTGCCAGCAGCCCCGGAAAGTGGGAGAACACTGAAGCTTTCTTT.

CDR3 DNA: TGTGCCAGCAGCGAAGGGGGAAGCCGCGATACGCAGTATTTT. Translation gives CASSEGGSRDTQYF. The chain has TRBV7-9 and TRBJ2-3, with D possibly being TRBD1 (6 bases). This CDR3 spans 14 amino acids. V lost 5 bases, J lost 6 bases, and 15 bases lay in between. Per germline, CDR1 SEHNR and CDR2 FQNEAQ (reference sequence).

V usage is TRBV28 and J usage is TRBJ1-5; D remains unclear. Germline loops: CDR1 MDHEN, CDR2 SYDVKM. The CDR3 length is 15 residues. The V end was cut by 2 bases, the J end by 2 bases, with 10 bases between. CDR3 DNA: TGTGCCAGCAGTTTAGGTGGAGATGGCAATCAGCCCCAGCATTTT. The encoded protein is CASSLGGDGNQPQHF.

The J gene is TRBJ1-5, the V gene TRBV6-6; D ambiguous. The V gene lost 6 bases and the J gene lost 3 bases, with 12 bases spanning the gap. This CDR3 is 14 amino acids long. CDR1 MNHNY and CDR2 SVGAGI come from the germline V gene (reference sequence). The CDR3 nucleotides are TGTGCCAGCAGGGATGGGAGGAACAATCAGCCCCAGCATTTT. Translated: CASRDGRNNQPQHF.

The chain carries TRBV6-2 or TRBV6-3 and TRBJ1-1, with TRBD1 matching over 10 bases. Looked up from germline, CDR1 is MNHEY and CDR2 is SVGEGT. The CDR3 length is 15 residues. V dropped 8 bases and J dropped 2; count of bases not matched to a gene: 8. The CDR3 sequence: CASGHWDRGNTEAFF. The CDR3 bases are TGTGCCAGCGGCCACTGGGACAGGGGTAACACTGAAGCTTTCTTT.

The chain uses TRBV3-1 (or the pseudogene TRBV3-2) and TRBJ1-1; D remains ambiguous. Deletions cut 7 bases from V and 1 base from J, with 7 bases between. The CDR3 runs 12 residues. Germline values: CDR1 LGHDT, CDR2 YNNKEL (reference sequence). CDR3 residues: CASNWGNTEAFF. The CDR3 DNA reads TGTGCCAGCAATTGGGGGAACACTGAAGCTTTCTTT.

The chain links TRBV6-1 to TRBJ1-2; unclear D gene. This CDR3 is 12 amino acids long. Per germline, CDR1 MNHNS and CDR2 SASEGT. V shed 3 bases and J shed 7 bases, with 9 bases lying between them. CDR3: CASSELVSGYTF. The CDR3, as DNA: TGTGCCAGCAGTGAGTTGGTGTCTGGCTACACCTTC.

The chain couples TRBV19 to TRBJ2-6; D unclear. In germline, CDR1 is LNHDA, CDR2 SQIVND (reference sequence). This CDR3 has 15 amino acids. V gave up 6 bases and J gave up 0 bases, with 9 bases separating them. The CDR3 is CASRTHNSGANVLTF. Here the CDR3 DNA reads TGTGCCAGTAGGACCCACAACTCTGGGGCCAACGTCCTGACTTTC. Based on the CDR3 plus reference TRBV19 and TRBJ2-6, the full variable domain is DGGITQSPKYLFRKEGQNVTLSCEQNLNHDAMYWYRQDPGQGLRLIYYSQIVNDFQKGDIAEGYSVSREKKESFPLTVTSAQKNPTAFYLCASRTHNSGANVLTFGAGSRLTVL.

The V gene is TRBV28, the J gene TRBJ1-5; D might be TRBD1 (6 bases). CDR3 length equals 14 residues. CDR1 is MDHEN, CDR2 SYDVKM, per germline. Trimming cost V 3 bases and J 7 bases, with 13 bases left between them. The CDR3 protein is CASSFRTVGQPQHF. CDR3 coding DNA: TGTGCCAGCAGTTTTCGGACAGTGGGACAGCCCCAGCATTTT.

The CDR3 spells CASSLGGPSGNTIYF. The CDR3 DNA reads as TGCGCCAGCAGCTTGGGGGGCCCCTCTGGAAACACCATATATTTT. V is TRBV5-1 and J is TRBJ1-3, with TRBD1 as a possible D gene (5 bases). The ends were cut back, 0 bases at V and 0 bases at J, with 7 bases in the middle. The CDR3 contains 15 residues. Per the germline V gene, CDR1 is SGHRS and CDR2 is YFSETQ.

A remark on this clone: Within the sample, other DNA sequences also encode this same CDR3. The rearrangement joins TRBV29-1 to TRBJ2-7; D gene uncertain. This CDR3 spans 12 amino acids. Trimming shortened V by 2 bases and J by 3 bases, and 8 bases separated the two germline ends. Per the germline V gene, CDR1 is SQVTM and CDR2 is ANQGSEA. CDR3 residues: CSVETRDYEQYF. The CDR3 DNA reads as TGCAGCGTTGAAACGAGAGACTACGAGCAGTACTTC.

The chain uses TRBV6-2 or TRBV6-3 and TRBJ2-2; either TRBD1 or TRBD2 may fit D (6 bases each). The CDR3 has 15 amino acids. V lost 4 bases, J lost 6 bases, and 15 bases lay in between. Germline-derived CDR1 and CDR2 are MNHEY and SVGEGT. In DNA, the CDR3 is TGTGCCAGCAGTTTTTACGGGGGCGGAGCCGGGGAGCTGTTTTTT. This translates into CASSFYGGGAGELFF.

V usage is TRBV14 and J usage is TRBJ1-6; D call uncertain. There are 15 residues in the CDR3. Germline V gene lookup returns CDR1 SGHDN and CDR2 FVKESK. V shed 1 base and J shed 6 bases, with 10 bases lying between them. The CDR3 loop is CASSQVAGTNSPLHF. The CDR3 bases are TGTGCCAGCAGCCAAGTAGCAGGCACTAATTCACCCCTCCACTTT.

This chain joins TRBV25-1 and TRBJ1-4; 9 nucleotides match TRBD1. The CDR3 sequence is 16 residues long. CDR1 MGHDK and CDR2 SYGVNS come from the germline V gene. Trimming cost V 4 bases and J 5 bases; bases outside gene matches: 8. The CDR3 DNA reads TGTGCCAGCAGTGGAGCGGGACAGGGCTCAAATGAAAAACTGTTTTTT. Its translation is CASSGAGQGSNEKLFF.

This clone appeared a single time. The V gene is TRBV12-5, the J gene TRBJ1-1; the D gene is possibly TRBD1 (5 bases). V was cut by 0 bases and J by 3 bases, with 11 bases left in between. Germline loops: CDR1 LGHNT, CDR2 FRNRAP. The CDR3 is made up of 15 amino acids. The CDR3 nucleotides are TGTGCTAGTGGTTTGGTCCAGGCCAGGGACACTGAAGCTTTCTTT. Amino acids: CASGLVQARDTEAFF.

The rearrangement links TRBV28 to TRBJ2-7; no clear D gene. Germline V lookup: CDR1 MDHEN, CDR2 SYDVKM. Trimming took 10 bases from V and 2 from J, leaving 9 bases between them. The CDR3 loop spans 11 amino acids. In nucleotides, the CDR3 is TGTGCCACCAGGAATGCCTACGAGCAGTACTTC. Translating it yields CATRNAYEQYF.

The rearrangement joins TRBV5-1 to TRBJ2-3; TRBD1 matches at 7 bases. V lost 0 bases to trimming and J lost 0 bases; unmatched junction nucleotides: 1. Germline V CDR1 and CDR2: SGHRS, YFSETQ. The CDR3 contains 15 residues. The CDR3 region is CASSLEGASTDTQYF. CDR3 DNA sequence: TGCGCCAGCAGCTTGGAGGGGGCTAGCACAGATACGCAGTATTTT.

This clone has only one observation. The gene calls are TRBV25-1 and TRBJ1-1; perhaps TRBD1 as D (6 bases). The CDR3 runs 15 residues. V lost 4 bases to trimming and J lost 2 bases, with 14 bases between them. Per germline, CDR1 MGHDK and CDR2 SYGVNS. CDR3 DNA: TGTGCCAGCAGTGCCCTAACAGGGTTAAACACTGAAGCTTTCTTT. Protein: CASSALTGLNTEAFF.

The chain recombines TRBV7-2 with TRBJ2-2; D remains unclear. In germline, CDR1 is SGHTA, CDR2 FQGNSA. The CDR3 length is 14 residues. V lost 0 bases and J 5 bases, leaving 7 bases between the germline ends. CDR3 in amino acids: CASSLAGRTGELFF. The DNA for the CDR3 is TGTGCCAGCAGCTTAGCGGGCAGAACCGGGGAGCTGTTTTTT.